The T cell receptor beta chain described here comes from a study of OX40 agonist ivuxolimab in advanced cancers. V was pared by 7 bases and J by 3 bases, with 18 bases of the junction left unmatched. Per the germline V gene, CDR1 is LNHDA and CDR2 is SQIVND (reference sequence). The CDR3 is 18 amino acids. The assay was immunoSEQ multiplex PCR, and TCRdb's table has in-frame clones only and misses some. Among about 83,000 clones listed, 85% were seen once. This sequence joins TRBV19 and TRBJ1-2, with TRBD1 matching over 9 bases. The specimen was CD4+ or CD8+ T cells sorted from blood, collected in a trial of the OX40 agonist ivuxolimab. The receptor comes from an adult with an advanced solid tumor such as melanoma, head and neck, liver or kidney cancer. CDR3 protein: CASTPITRWTGEDYGYTF. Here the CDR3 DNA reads TGTGCCAGTACCCCTATAACCCGTTGGACAGGGGAGGACTATGGCTACACCTTC.